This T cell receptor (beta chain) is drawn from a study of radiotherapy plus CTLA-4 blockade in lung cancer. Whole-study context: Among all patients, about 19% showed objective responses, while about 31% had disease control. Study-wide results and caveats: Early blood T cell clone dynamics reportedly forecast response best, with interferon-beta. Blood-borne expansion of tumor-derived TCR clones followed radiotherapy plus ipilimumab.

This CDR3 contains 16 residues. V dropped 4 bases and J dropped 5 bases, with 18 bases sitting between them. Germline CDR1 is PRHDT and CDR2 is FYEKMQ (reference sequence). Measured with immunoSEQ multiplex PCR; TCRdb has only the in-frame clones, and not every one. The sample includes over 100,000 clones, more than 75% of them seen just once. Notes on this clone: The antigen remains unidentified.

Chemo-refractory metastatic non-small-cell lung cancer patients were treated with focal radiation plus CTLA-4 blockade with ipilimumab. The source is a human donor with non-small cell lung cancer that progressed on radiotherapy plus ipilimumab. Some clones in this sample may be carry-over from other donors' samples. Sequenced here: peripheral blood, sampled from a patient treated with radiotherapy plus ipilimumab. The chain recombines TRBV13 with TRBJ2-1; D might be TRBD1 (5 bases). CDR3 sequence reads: CASSWRRTPPNNEQFF. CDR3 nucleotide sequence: TGTGCCAGCAGCTGGAGACGGACACCGCCTAACAATGAGCAGTTCTTC.